Presented here are 2 T cell receptor beta chains from one specimen sequenced in a study of T cell responses to AZD1222 COVID-19 vaccine. Some clones are missing from TCRdb's copy, which holds only in-frame ones; the method was immunoSEQ multiplex PCR. The table has some 200,000 clones, about 89% seen once. Sequences were derived from peripheral blood, sampled 28 days after the second AZD1222 dose. The receptors stem from an adult who received the AZD1222 COVID-19 vaccine.

The chain employs TRBV4-1 and TRBJ2-3; D remains ambiguous. V was trimmed by 0 bases and J by 2 bases, leaving 3 bases between them. Germline V lookup: CDR1 MGHRA, CDR2 YSYEKL. The CDR3 has 13 residues. CDR3 loop: CASSQDPTDTQYF. CDR3 nucleotides: TGCGCCAGCAGCCAAGATCCCACAGATACGCAGTATTTT.

The chain joins TRBV10-3 to TRBJ2-7; the D gene is possibly TRBD2 (6 bases). This CDR3 spans 13 amino acids. V was cut by 10 bases and J by 4 bases, with 17 bases left in between. From germline, CDR1 is ENHRY and CDR2 SYGVKD. Written as DNA, the CDR3 is TGTGCCACTACTAGCTCGGACGATTACGAGCAGTACTTC. Its protein product is CATTSSDDYEQYF.